This T cell receptor (beta chain) was retrieved from a study of cytotoxic CD8 clonotypes in ibrutinib-treated CLL. The study, taken as a whole, reports: Sampling time points were not equivalent between sustained-remission and progressing patients.

In its sample, this clone was seen a few times. What it binds is not known. The protocol was immunoSEQ multiplex PCR, while the TCRdb copy is restricted to in-frame clones and leaves out a portion. The table has 110,000 to 150,000 clones, 75% to 85% seen once; the top ten hold roughly 13%. The CDR3 is 14 amino acids. The J gene is TRBJ1-1, the V gene TRBV21-1. TRBV21-1 is a recognized pseudogene. This specimen consisted of PBMCs, obtained after 12 months of ibrutinib treatment. This sequence was found in a human donor with chronic lymphocytic leukemia. CDR3: CASSPRKLDSEAFF. The CDR3 DNA reads as TGTGCCAGCAGCCCCCGAAAACTTGACTCTGAAGCTTTCTTT.